Listed below are T cell receptor beta chains from one sample, sequenced in a study of blood T cell repertoires in COVID-19. Assay: immunoSEQ multiplex PCR; the TCRdb copy retains only in-frame clones and omits some. This table has about 230,000 clones, around nine tenths appearing once. The sample taken for sequencing was peripheral blood. The receptors were sampled from a woman in her late teens or twenties who had recovered from COVID-19. Each CDR3 is given with its conserved first and last residue. A D gene is named only where the DNA matches it firmly. Where a row states a size, it is once, few, many or the class of an expanded clone; other rows omit it.

>TRBV29-1|-|TRBJ1-3|13|-
CSVDSYSGNTIYF
TGCAGCGTGGACAGTTACTCTGGAAACACCATATATTTT
>TRBV18|-|TRBJ2-1|17|TRBD2
CASSGLAGALYYNEQFF
TGTGCCAGCTCGGGACTAGCGGGAGCCCTTTACTACAATGAGCAGTTCTTC
>TRBV13|once|TRBJ1-1|15|-
CASSLRFGTFTEAFF
TGTGCCAGCAGCTTAAGGTTCGGGACATTCACTGAAGCTTTCTTT
>TRBV6-2/TRBV6-3|-|TRBJ2-7|17|-
CASSYPDKGIMSYEQYF
TGTGCCAGCAGTTACCCGGACAAGGGGATTATGTCCTACGAGCAGTACTTC
>TRBV19|-|TRBJ2-3|14|TRBD2
CASSSLAGMDTQYF
TGTGCCAGTAGTAGCCTAGCGGGAATGGATACGCAGTATTTT
>TRBV19|once|TRBJ2-7|16|TRBD1
CASSIATGGDSYEQYF
TGTGCCAGTAGTATAGCGACAGGGGGCGACTCCTACGAGCAGTACTTC
>TRBV5-1|-|TRBJ2-3|15|TRBD2
CASSSLAGRTDTQYF
TGCGCCAGCAGCTCTCTAGCGGGTCGAACAGATACGCAGTATTTT
>TRBV4-2|few|TRBJ1-3|15|-
CASSRRSGSGNTIYF
TGTGCCAGCAGCCGCCGCAGTGGCTCTGGAAACACCATATATTTT
>TRBV5-8|-|TRBJ1-3|15|-
CASSLFRGSGNTIYF
TGTGCCAGCAGCTTGTTTAGGGGCTCTGGAAACACCATATATTTT
>TRBV27|-|TRBJ1-6|15|TRBD1
CASSGTGMDNSPLHF
TGTGCCAGCAGTGGGACAGGGATGGATAATTCACCCCTCCACTTT
>TRBV6-6|-|TRBJ1-1|16|TRBD1
CASSSGTGGRRTEAFF
TGTGCCAGCAGTTCGGGGACAGGGGGAAGGCGCACTGAAGCTTTCTTT
>TRBV9|few|TRBJ1-4|14|-
CASSFNRDGEKLFF
TGTGCCAGCAGCTTCAACAGGGATGGGGAAAAACTGTTTTTT
>TRBV7-3|-|TRBJ1-5|13|-
CASSPDRNQPQHF
TGTGCCAGCAGCCCTGACAGAAATCAGCCCCAGCATTTT
>TRBV4-1|-|TRBJ2-5|15|-
CASSLDWGHQETQYF
TGCGCCAGCAGCCTTGATTGGGGGCATCAGGAGACCCAGTACTTC
>TRBV4-3|-|TRBJ2-3|16|-
CASSQGLGGYTDTQYF
TGCGCCAGCAGCCAAGGACTCGGGGGATACACAGATACGCAGTATTTT
>TRBV11-2|-|TRBJ2-5|16|TRBD1
CASSLDLRGRLGTQYF
TGTGCCAGCAGCTTAGATCTAAGGGGGCGGTTAGGGACCCAGTACTTC
>TRBV27|once|TRBJ2-7|14|-
CASSLMGASYEQYF
TGTGCCAGCAGTTTAATGGGGGCCTCCTACGAGCAGTACTTC
>TRBV6-5|-|TRBJ2-5|14|TRBD1
CASRRDRGQETQYF
TGTGCCAGCAGGAGGGACAGGGGCCAGGAGACCCAGTACTTC
>TRBV5-1|few|TRBJ1-5|16|-
CASSCPGVMEGQPQHF
TGCGCCAGCAGCTGCCCGGGGGTTATGGAGGGTCAGCCCCAGCATTTT
>TRBV7-2|-|TRBJ2-2|15|-
CASSLGQPNTGELFF
TGTGCCAGCAGCTTGGGACAACCTAACACCGGGGAGCTGTTTTTT